The rows below give T cell receptor beta chains drawn from one sample of a study of T-cell memory formation after mild COVID-19. TCRdb re-derived calls from the 5' RACE reads in MiXCR, one entry per CDR3 protein. This sample has approximately 200,000 distinct CDR3 sequences, with 15% to 20% found just once. What was sequenced was PBMCs or a T cell subset sorted from them (not recorded which). The receptors originated from an adult woman who had mild COVID-19 (a few samples of this study predate the infection). Cell type and time point are not known. Each CDR3 is given with its conserved first and last residue. A D gene is named only where the DNA matches it firmly. A clone size is listed for some rows: how often the clone was seen (once, few, many), or a class if it is expanded.

cdr3_length j_call v_call clone_size d_call cdr3_aa cdr3_nt
13 TRBJ2-1 TRBV7-9 few TRBD2 CASSLGTSTEQFF TGTGCCAGCAGCCTCGGGACTAGCACTGAGCAGTTCTTC
17 TRBJ2-3 TRBV7-2 few TRBD2 CASSLVRLADYTDTQYF TGTGCCAGCAGCTTAGTCCGACTAGCCGACTACACAGATACGCAGTATTTT
18 TRBJ2-6 TRBV4-3 few - CASSQDSTVYSGANVLTF TGCGCCAGCAGCCAAGATAGTACAGTCTACTCTGGGGCCAACGTCCTGACTTTC
13 TRBJ2-1 TRBV6-5 - - CASSYGRYNEQFF TGTGCCAGCAGTTACGGGAGGTACAATGAGCAGTTCTTC
12 TRBJ2-5 TRBV29-1 few TRBD1 CSVGTGGETQYF TGCAGCGTCGGGACAGGGGGAGAGACCCAGTACTTC
14 TRBJ2-2 TRBV5-5 few TRBD1 CASMRGLDTGELFF TGTGCCAGCATGAGGGGGCTGGACACCGGGGAGCTGTTTTTT
11 TRBJ2-1 TRBV20-1 - - CSARDPMQQFF TGCAGTGCTAGAGATCCAATGCAGCAGTTCTTC
15 TRBJ2-3 TRBV29-1 - TRBD1 CSVATGQGVTDTQYF TGCAGCGTTGCTACAGGACAGGGGGTCACAGATACGCAGTATTTT
17 TRBJ2-5 TRBV4-3 - TRBD2 CASSQAASGRRGETQYF TGCGCCAGCAGCCAAGCGGCTAGCGGGAGAAGGGGAGAGACCCAGTACTTC
18 TRBJ2-6 TRBV5-1 few - CASSLVPPRATGANVLTF TGCGCCAGCAGCTTGGTTCCTCCCCGGGCAACTGGGGCCAACGTCCTGACTTTC
19 TRBJ2-5 TRBV5-1 few - CASSLAWWWSSRSQETQYF TGCGCCAGCAGCTTGGCGTGGTGGTGGTCTTCGCGGTCCCAAGAGACCCAGTACTTC
14 TRBJ2-1 TRBV14 many TRBD2 CASSQELAIHEQFF TGTGCCAGCAGCCAAGAACTAGCGATCCATGAGCAGTTCTTC
15 TRBJ2-7 TRBV9 - - CASSPDRRSTYEQYF TGTGCCAGCAGCCCTGACAGAAGATCTACCTACGAGCAGTACTTC
14 TRBJ1-5 TRBV3-1 few - CASSQGEGNQPQHF TGTGCCAGCAGCCAAGGTGAGGGCAATCAGCCCCAGCATTTT
14 TRBJ1-1 TRBV5-1 - - CASSFLTGQNEAFF TGCGCCAGCAGCTTCCTCACGGGACAAAACGAAGCTTTCTTT
14 TRBJ2-7 TRBV15 - - CATSWVVYKREQYF TGTGCCACCAGCTGGGTTGTCTATAAACGCGAGCAGTACTTC
16 TRBJ1-1 TRBV7-9 - TRBD1 CASSLEGAALNTEAFF TGTGCCAGCAGCTTGGAGGGGGCGGCGTTGAACACTGAAGCTTTCTTT
16 TRBJ2-7 TRBV29-1 many - CSVRFVGSGSPYEQYF TGCAGCGTTAGGTTTGTTGGGTCAGGGAGTCCCTACGAGCAGTACTTC
14 TRBJ2-2 TRBV7-2 many TRBD2 CASSVSGNAGELFF TGTGCCAGCAGCGTAAGCGGGAACGCCGGGGAGCTGTTTTTT
13 TRBJ1-5 TRBV12-3/TRBV12-4 few TRBD1 CATCGQVDQPQHF TGTGCCACGTGTGGACAGGTTGATCAGCCCCAGCATTTT
14 TRBJ2-7 TRBV7-3 - - CASSLQGLSNEQYF TGTGCCAGCAGCTTACAGGGGCTTAGTAACGAGCAGTACTTC
14 TRBJ2-3 TRBV9 - - CASSAPQHGFAQYF TGTGCCAGCAGCGCCCCGCAGCATGGATTTGCGCAGTATTTT
15 TRBJ1-4 TRBV9 few - CASSRGRAPREKLFF TGTGCCAGCAGCAGAGGCAGGGCCCCGCGGGAAAAACTGTTTTTT
12 TRBJ2-7 TRBV12-3/TRBV12-4 - - CASSWGGNEQYF TGTGCCAGCAGTTGGGGGGGCAACGAGCAGTACTTC
15 TRBJ2-5 TRBV20-1 - - CSASTGAGGGETQYF TGCAGTGCTAGTACGGGCGCAGGGGGAGGAGAGACCCAGTACTTC
15 TRBJ2-3 TRBV5-1 many - CASSLQGGISDTQYF TGCGCCAGCAGCTTACAGGGGGGGATATCGGATACGCAGTATTTT
14 TRBJ1-1 TRBV20-1 - - CSATPLGVNTEAFF TGCAGTGCTACTCCCCTGGGGGTGAACACTGAAGCTTTCTTT
14 TRBJ2-4 TRBV11-1 few - CASSFRTARAIQYF TGTGCCAGCAGCTTTCGGACGGCGCGGGCCATTCAGTACTTC
15 TRBJ1-3 TRBV7-9 - - CATGSGLSPGNTIYF TGTGCCACGGGTTCGGGGCTCTCTCCTGGAAACACCATATATTTT
13 TRBJ2-7 TRBV20-1 - TRBD2 CSGSSGSTYEQYF TGCAGTGGATCTAGCGGGAGTACATACGAGCAGTACTTC
16 TRBJ2-1 TRBV4-3 - TRBD2 CASSQEGTSGFNEQFF TGCGCCAGCAGCCAAGAGGGGACTAGCGGGTTCAATGAGCAGTTCTTC
13 TRBJ2-3 TRBV20-1 - TRBD2 CSGGRGQEDTQYF TGCAGTGGGGGGAGGGGTCAGGAAGATACGCAGTATTTT
14 TRBJ2-5 TRBV20-1 - TRBD2 CSAISGGGGETQYF TGCAGTGCGATTAGCGGGGGAGGAGGAGAGACCCAGTACTTC
16 TRBJ2-5 TRBV5-1 many TRBD2 CASSSGASGVQETQYF TGCGCCAGCAGCTCCGGGGCTAGCGGGGTCCAAGAGACCCAGTACTTC
14 TRBJ1-1 TRBV12-3/TRBV12-4 - - CASSSRGTNTEAFF TGTGCCAGCAGTTCCAGAGGGACGAACACTGAAGCTTTCTTT
15 TRBJ2-3 TRBV12-3/TRBV12-4 - - CASSLDGDRTDTQYF TGTGCCAGCAGTTTAGACGGGGACCGCACAGATACGCAGTATTTT
11 TRBJ1-2 TRBV3-1 - - CASSHTRGYTF TGTGCCAGCAGCCATACGAGGGGCTACACCTTC
14 TRBJ2-2 TRBV18 few TRBD1 CASSPGQDTGELFF TGTGCCAGCTCACCAGGACAGGACACCGGGGAGCTGTTTTTT
15 TRBJ2-2 TRBV3-1 - - CASSRGAVRTGELFF TGTGCCAGCAGCCGGGGGGCTGTCCGTACCGGGGAGCTGTTTTTT
14 TRBJ1-5 TRBV12-3/TRBV12-4 many TRBD1 CASSPGTDNQPQHF TGTGCCAGCAGCCCCGGGACAGACAATCAGCCCCAGCATTTT